The 17 T cell receptor beta chains listed next were all sequenced from one sample in a study of T cell changes during pregnancy in multiple sclerosis. The data were produced by immunoSEQ multiplex PCR, yet TCRdb's version contains in-frame clones alone and is incomplete. The sample has about 69,000 clones; approximately 92% are singletons. Sequenced here: peripheral blood, sampled in the third trimester of pregnancy. The receptors derive from a female donor in good health, enrolled as a control in a pregnancy study.

V usage is TRBV9 and J usage is TRBJ2-7, with 8 positions matching TRBD2. Germline values: CDR1 SGDLS, CDR2 YYNGEE. The CDR3 has 15 amino acids. V lost 0 bases to trimming and J lost 2 bases; unmatched junction nucleotides: 4. CDR3 region: CASSVDERGTYEQYF. The CDR3 nucleotides read TGTGCCAGCAGCGTAGATGAGCGGGGGACCTACGAGCAGTACTTC.

The chain couples TRBV7-9 to TRBJ2-1; D gene unclear. The ends were cut back, 2 bases at V and 14 bases at J, with 4 bases in the middle. The CDR3 spans 9 residues. Germline V gene data show CDR1 as SEHNR and CDR2 as FQNEAQ (reference sequence). This CDR3 reads CASSLNKFF. The CDR3 coding sequence is TGTGCCAGCAGCTTAAACAAGTTCTTC.

The CDR3 reads CASSLKNSIQGTDGYTF. The CDR3, as DNA: TGTGCCAGCAGCTTAAAAAATAGTATTCAGGGGACGGATGGCTACACCTTC. This chain joins TRBV7-9 and TRBJ1-2; D perhaps matches TRBD1 (6 bases). The CDR3 has 17 residues. Germline lookup yields CDR1 SEHNR and CDR2 FQNEAQ (reference sequence). V gave up 2 bases and J gave up 6 bases, with 22 bases separating them.

This chain connects TRBV28 to TRBJ1-2; possibly TRBD1 for D (5 bases). This CDR3 region has 13 residues. The germline V and J ends were trimmed by 7 bases and 7 bases, with 16 bases remaining between them. CDR1 MDHEN and CDR2 SYDVKM come from the germline V gene. CDR3 region: CASKEGIRGGYTF. CDR3 DNA: TGTGCCAGCAAAGAAGGGATAAGGGGTGGCTACACCTTC.

The CDR3 DNA sequence: TGTGCCAGCAGCCCGCGGACTAGCGCCAATGAGCAGTTCTTC. It yields the protein CASSPRTSANEQFF. The V gene is TRBV7-9, the J gene TRBJ2-1, with 9 bases identical to TRBD2. Trimming removed 5 bases from V and 6 bases from J; junction bases left unmatched: 5. This CDR3 contains 14 residues. Germline CDR1 and CDR2: SEHNR and FQNEAQ (reference sequence).

The chain links TRBV27 to TRBJ1-4; D is possibly TRBD1 (6 bases). Trimming took 2 bases from V and 8 from J, leaving 15 bases between them. Germline values: CDR1 MNHEY, CDR2 SMNVEV (reference sequence). This CDR3 spans 15 amino acids. DNA for the CDR3: TGTGCCAGCAGTTTACAGGGGCAGCGTTTCGAAAAACTGTTTTTT. Translation gives CASSLQGQRFEKLFF.

DNA of the CDR3: TGCGCCAGCAGCCTACTTGGGGCTAGCACAGATACGCAGTATTTT. Protein sequence: CASSLLGASTDTQYF. V gene TRBV10-1 combines with J gene TRBJ2-3; D may be TRBD1 (5 bases). With 6 bases removed from V and 0 bases from J, the gap between germline ends came to 13 bases. Germline loops: CDR1 WNHNN, CDR2 SYGVQD (reference sequence). The CDR3 is made up of 15 amino acids.

The chain couples TRBV7-9 to TRBJ1-2, with a tentative D call TRBD1 (6 bases). Trimming removed 1 base at V and 4 bases at J, with 10 bases between. The germline gives CDR1 SEHNR, CDR2 FQNEAQ (reference sequence). The CDR3 covers 14 residues. The CDR3 reads CASSLGGGLYGYTF. For the CDR3, the DNA is TGTGCCAGCAGCTTAGGCGGGGGGCTCTATGGCTACACCTTC.

CDR3 loop: CASRGDTNYGYTF. CDR3 DNA sequence: TGTGCCAGCAGAGGGGACACTAACTATGGCTACACCTTC. The chain uses TRBV4-2 and TRBJ1-2; perhaps TRBD1 as D (6 bases). V was trimmed by 6 bases and J by 0 bases, leaving 8 bases between them. Germline V gives CDR1 LGHNA, CDR2 YNFKEQ. The CDR3 has 13 residues.

The gene calls are TRBV4-1 and TRBJ2-2; TRBD2 agrees at 13 bases. The V gene end was trimmed by 5 bases and the J gene end by 6 bases; junction bases not matched to a gene: 12. There are 18 residues in the CDR3. Germline assignment: CDR1 MGHRA and CDR2 YSYEKL. Here the CDR3 DNA reads TGCGCCAGCAGCAATTTTAGGGGTACTAGCGGGGGGGCCGGGGAGCTGTTTTTT. It codes for CASSNFRGTSGGAGELFF.

This chain links TRBV2 with TRBJ1-1, with TRBD1 identical over 9 bases. Germline lookup yields CDR1 SNHLY and CDR2 FYNNEI. V trimming: 4 bases; J trimming: 4 bases; junction bases outside the gene matches: 4. This CDR3 contains 14 residues. CDR3 sequence (DNA): TGTGCCAGCAGTGTGGGACAGGGAACCACTGAAGCTTTCTTT. Translating it yields CASSVGQGTTEAFF.

This chain joins TRBV27 and TRBJ2-7; 12 positions match TRBD2. The CDR3 runs 15 residues. CDR1 and CDR2 from the germline V gene are MNHEY and SMNVEV (reference sequence). Trimming took 8 bases from V and 1 from J; bases not matched to a gene: 6. This CDR3 reads CASQTSGGNSYEQYF. CDR3 in DNA: TGTGCCAGCCAGACTAGCGGGGGAAATTCCTACGAGCAGTACTTC.

The genes are TRBV7-9 and TRBJ1-1, with D hard to call. Germline V gives CDR1 SEHNR, CDR2 FQNEAQ (reference sequence). The CDR3 spans 14 residues. Trimming stripped 1 base from V and 4 bases from J, with 10 bases between. This CDR3 reads CASSLVLEGTEAFF. CDR3 DNA: TGTGCCAGCAGCTTAGTGTTGGAGGGCACTGAAGCTTTCTTT.

This chain links TRBV19 with TRBJ2-5, with D perhaps TRBD1 (6 bases). Trimming cost V 6 bases and J 7 bases, with 18 bases left between them. The CDR3 loop spans 14 amino acids. Per the germline V gene, CDR1 is LNHDA and CDR2 is SQIVND (reference sequence). For the CDR3, the DNA is TGTGCCAGTAGACCCTCGGACAGTAAGAGGACCCAGTACTTC. It is translated as CASRPSDSKRTQYF.

The rearrangement links TRBV19 to TRBJ1-4, with a weak D call TRBD1 (6 bases). The V end was cut by 7 bases, the J end by 6 bases, with 15 bases between. This CDR3 contains 14 residues. CDR1 is LNHDA, CDR2 SQIVND, per germline (reference sequence). The CDR3 region is CASNLRGKYEKLFF. CDR3 bases: TGTGCCAGTAACCTCAGGGGAAAGTATGAAAAACTGTTTTTT.

The chain carries TRBV30 and TRBJ1-5, with TRBD1 as a possible D gene (6 bases). Germline assignment: CDR1 GTSNPN and CDR2 SVGIG (reference sequence). CDR3 size: 15 residues. The V end lost 0 bases, the J end lost 5 bases, and 14 bases lay between the germline ends. The CDR3 reads CAWSVAGALHQPQHF. The CDR3 nucleotides are TGTGCCTGGAGTGTAGCAGGGGCGTTACATCAGCCCCAGCATTTT.

The V gene is TRBV6-6, the J gene TRBJ2-1; 10 bases match TRBD2. J lost 7 bases, V lost 10 bases, and 7 bases had no gene match. Germline CDR1 and CDR2: MNHNY and SVGAGI (reference sequence). CDR3 length equals 13 residues. The CDR3 region is CATLAGGGNEQFF. CDR3 DNA: TGTGCCACCTTAGCGGGAGGAGGGAATGAGCAGTTCTTC.